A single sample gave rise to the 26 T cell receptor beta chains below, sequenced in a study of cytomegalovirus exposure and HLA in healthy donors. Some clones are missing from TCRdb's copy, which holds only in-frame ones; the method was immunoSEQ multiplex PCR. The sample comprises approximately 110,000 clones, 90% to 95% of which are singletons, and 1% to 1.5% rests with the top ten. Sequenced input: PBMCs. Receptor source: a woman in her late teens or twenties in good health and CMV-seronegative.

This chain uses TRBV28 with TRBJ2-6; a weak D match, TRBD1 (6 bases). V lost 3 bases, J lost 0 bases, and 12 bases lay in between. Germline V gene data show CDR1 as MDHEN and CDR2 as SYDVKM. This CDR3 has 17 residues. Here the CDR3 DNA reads TGTGCCAGCAGTTTCGGACAGACTTTCTCTGGGGCCAACGTCCTGACTTTC. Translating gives CASSFGQTFSGANVLTF.

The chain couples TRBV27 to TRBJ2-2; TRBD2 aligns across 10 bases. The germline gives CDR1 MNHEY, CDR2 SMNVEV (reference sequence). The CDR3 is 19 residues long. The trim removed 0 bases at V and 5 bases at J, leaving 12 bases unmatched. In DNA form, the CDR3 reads TGTGCCAGCAGTTTATCGAGGCTAGCGGGGGAAAGTTGGACCGGGGAGCTGTTTTTT. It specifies CASSLSRLAGESWTGELFF.

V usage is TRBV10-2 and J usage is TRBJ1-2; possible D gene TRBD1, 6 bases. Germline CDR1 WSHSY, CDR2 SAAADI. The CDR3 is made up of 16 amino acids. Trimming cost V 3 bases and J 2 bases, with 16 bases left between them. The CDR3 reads CASSDGSTGPNYGYTF. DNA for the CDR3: TGCGCCAGCAGTGACGGATCGACAGGCCCCAACTATGGCTACACCTTC.

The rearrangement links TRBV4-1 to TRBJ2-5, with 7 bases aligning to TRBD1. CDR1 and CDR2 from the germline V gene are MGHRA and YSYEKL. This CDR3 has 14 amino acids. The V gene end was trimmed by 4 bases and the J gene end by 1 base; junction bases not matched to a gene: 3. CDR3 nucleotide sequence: TGCGCCAGCAGCCTACAGGGGATCCAAGAGACCCAGTACTTC. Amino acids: CASSLQGIQETQYF.

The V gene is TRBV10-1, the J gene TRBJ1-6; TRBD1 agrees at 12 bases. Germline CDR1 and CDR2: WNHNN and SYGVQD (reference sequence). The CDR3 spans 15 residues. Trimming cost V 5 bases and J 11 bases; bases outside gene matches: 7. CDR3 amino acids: CASSTGTGGLAPLHF. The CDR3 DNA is TGCGCCAGCAGTACCGGGACAGGGGGCCTCGCACCCCTCCACTTT.

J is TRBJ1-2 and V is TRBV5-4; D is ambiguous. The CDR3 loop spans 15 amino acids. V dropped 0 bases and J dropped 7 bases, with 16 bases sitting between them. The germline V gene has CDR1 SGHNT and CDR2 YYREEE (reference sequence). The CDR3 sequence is CASSLGAAVAVGYTF. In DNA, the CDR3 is TGTGCCAGCAGCTTGGGCGCTGCAGTCGCGGTTGGCTACACCTTC.

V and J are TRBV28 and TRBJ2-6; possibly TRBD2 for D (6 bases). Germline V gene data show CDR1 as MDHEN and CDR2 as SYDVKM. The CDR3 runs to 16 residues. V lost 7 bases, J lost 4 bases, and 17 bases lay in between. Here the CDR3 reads CASKKVREAGANVLTF. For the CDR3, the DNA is TGTGCCAGCAAAAAGGTCAGGGAGGCCGGGGCCAACGTCCTGACTTTC.

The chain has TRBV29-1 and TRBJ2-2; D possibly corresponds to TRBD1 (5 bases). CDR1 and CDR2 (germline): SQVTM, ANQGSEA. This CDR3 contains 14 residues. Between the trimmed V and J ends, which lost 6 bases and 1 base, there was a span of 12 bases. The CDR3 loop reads CSVRPTENTGELFF. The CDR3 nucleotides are TGCAGCGTCAGACCGACAGAGAACACCGGGGAGCTGTTTTTT.

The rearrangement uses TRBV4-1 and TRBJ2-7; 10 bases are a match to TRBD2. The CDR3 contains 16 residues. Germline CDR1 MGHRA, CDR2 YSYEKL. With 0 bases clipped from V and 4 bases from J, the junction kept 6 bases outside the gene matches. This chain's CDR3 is CASSQEERGGIYEQYF. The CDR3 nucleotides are TGCGCCAGCAGCCAAGAGGAGCGGGGGGGTATATACGAGCAGTACTTC.

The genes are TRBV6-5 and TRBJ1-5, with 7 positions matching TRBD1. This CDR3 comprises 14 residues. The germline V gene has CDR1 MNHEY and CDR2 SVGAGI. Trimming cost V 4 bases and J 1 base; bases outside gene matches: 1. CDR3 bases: TGTGCCAGCAGTTCAGGGGGAAGCAATCAGCCCCAGCATTTT. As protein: CASSSGGSNQPQHF.

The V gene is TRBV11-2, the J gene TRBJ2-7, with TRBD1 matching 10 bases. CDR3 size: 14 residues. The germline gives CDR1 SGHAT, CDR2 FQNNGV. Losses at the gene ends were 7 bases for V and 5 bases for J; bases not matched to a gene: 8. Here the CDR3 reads CASTLATGGHEQYF. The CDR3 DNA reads TGTGCCAGCACCCTCGCGACAGGGGGCCACGAGCAGTACTTC.

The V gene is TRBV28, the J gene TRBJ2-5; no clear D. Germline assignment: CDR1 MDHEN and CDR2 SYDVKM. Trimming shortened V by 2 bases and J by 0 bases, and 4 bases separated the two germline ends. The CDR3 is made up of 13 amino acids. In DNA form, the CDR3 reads TGTGCCAGCAGTTTAACATACCAAGAGACCCAGTACTTC. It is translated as CASSLTYQETQYF.

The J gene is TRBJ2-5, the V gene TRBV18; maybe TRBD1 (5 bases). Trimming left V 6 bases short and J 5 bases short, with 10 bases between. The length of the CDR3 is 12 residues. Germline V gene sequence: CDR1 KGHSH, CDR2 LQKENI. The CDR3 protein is CASSLGRETQYF. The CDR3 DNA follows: TGTGCCAGCTCTTTGGGGCGGGAGACCCAGTACTTC.

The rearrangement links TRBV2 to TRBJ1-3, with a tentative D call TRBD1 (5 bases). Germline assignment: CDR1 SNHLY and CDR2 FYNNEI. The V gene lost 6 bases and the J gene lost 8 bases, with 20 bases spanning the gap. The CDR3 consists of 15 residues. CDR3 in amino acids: CASSPQGSWLDTIYF. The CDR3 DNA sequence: TGTGCCAGCAGCCCCCAGGGATCGTGGTTAGACACCATATATTTT.

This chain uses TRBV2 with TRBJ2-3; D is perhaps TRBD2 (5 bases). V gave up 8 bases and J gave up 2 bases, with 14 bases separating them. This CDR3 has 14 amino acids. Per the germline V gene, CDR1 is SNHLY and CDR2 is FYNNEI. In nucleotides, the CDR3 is TGTGCCAGCTCGGAGGCCGCACACACAGATACGCAGTATTTT. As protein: CASSEAAHTDTQYF.

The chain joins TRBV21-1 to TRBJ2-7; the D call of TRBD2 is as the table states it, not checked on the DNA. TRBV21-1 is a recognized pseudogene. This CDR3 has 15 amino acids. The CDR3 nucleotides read TGTCCACCTAGGTCCCCCCCGCGCCACTCCTACGAGCAGTACTTC. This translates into CPPRSPPRHSYEQYF.

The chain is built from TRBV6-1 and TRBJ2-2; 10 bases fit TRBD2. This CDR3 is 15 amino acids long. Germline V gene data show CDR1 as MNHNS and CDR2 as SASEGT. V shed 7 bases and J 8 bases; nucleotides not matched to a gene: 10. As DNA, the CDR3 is TGTGCCAGCAAAGCGGGGGGGCTGGGCCCTGGGGAGCTGTTTTTT. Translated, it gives CASKAGGLGPGELFF.

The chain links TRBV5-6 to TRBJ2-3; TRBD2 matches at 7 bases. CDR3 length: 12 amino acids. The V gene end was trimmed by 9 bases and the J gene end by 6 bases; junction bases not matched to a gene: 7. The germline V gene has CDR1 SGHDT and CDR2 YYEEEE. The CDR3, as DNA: TGTGCCACCCATTCCGGGGGGGATACGCAGTATTTT. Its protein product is CATHSGGDTQYF.

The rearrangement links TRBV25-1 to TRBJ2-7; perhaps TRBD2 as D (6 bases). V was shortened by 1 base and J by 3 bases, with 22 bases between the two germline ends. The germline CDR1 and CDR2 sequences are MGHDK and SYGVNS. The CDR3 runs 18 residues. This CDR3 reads CASSEWGRSGQPYYEQYF. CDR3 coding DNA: TGTGCCAGCAGTGAATGGGGCCGTAGCGGCCAACCGTACTACGAGCAGTACTTC.

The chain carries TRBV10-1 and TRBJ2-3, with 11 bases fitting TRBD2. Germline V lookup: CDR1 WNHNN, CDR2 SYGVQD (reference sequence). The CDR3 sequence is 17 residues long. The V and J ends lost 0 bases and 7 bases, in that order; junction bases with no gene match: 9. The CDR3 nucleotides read TGCGCCAGCAGTGAGTCGGGAATAGCGGGAGGGCCTCATACGCAGTATTTT. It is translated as CASSESGIAGGPHTQYF.

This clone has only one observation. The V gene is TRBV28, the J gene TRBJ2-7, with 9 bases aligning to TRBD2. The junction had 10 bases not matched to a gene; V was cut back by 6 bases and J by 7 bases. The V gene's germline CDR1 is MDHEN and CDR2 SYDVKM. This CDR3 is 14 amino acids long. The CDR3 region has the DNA TGTGCCAGCAGGTTAGCGGGGGAAGGTGAAGAGCAGTACTTC. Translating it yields CASRLAGEGEEQYF.

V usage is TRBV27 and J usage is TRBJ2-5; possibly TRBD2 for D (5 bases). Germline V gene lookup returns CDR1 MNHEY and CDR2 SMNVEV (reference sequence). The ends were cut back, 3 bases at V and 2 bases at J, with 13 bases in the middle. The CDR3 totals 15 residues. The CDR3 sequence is CASSFLTGSQETQYF. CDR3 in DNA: TGTGCCAGCAGTTTCCTCACGGGGTCGCAAGAGACCCAGTACTTC.

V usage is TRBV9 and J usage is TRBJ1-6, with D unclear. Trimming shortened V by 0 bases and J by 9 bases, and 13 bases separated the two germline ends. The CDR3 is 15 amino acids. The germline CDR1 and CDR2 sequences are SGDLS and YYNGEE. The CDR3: CASSVEGGYGSPLHF. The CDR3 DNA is TGTGCCAGCAGCGTAGAAGGAGGGTACGGTTCACCCCTCCACTTT.

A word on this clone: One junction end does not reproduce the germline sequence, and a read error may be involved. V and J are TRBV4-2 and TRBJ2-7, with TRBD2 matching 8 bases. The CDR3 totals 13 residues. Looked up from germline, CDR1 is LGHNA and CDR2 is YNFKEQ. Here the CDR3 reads CASSHERTSSFLF. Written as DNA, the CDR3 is TGTGCCAGCAGCCACGAAAGGACTAGCTCATTCCTCTTC.

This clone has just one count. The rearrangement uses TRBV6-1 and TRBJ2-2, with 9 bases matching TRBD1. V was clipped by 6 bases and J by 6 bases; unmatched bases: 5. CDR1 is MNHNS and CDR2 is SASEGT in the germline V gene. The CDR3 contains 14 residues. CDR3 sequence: CASSSGTGSGELFF. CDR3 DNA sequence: TGTGCCAGCAGCTCCGGGACAGGGTCCGGGGAGCTGTTTTTT.

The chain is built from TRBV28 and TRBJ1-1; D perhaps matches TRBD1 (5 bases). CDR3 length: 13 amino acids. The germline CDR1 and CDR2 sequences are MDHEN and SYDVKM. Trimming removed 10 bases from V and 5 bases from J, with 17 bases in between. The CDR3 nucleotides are TGTGCCACTACTGGGGCCAGCCGGACTGAAGCTTTCTTT. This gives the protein CATTGASRTEAFF.